The entry below describes one TCR beta chain. What it recognizes is unknown. The time point denotes: 2015-2016 season, 7 days after influenza vaccination. Sorted blood CD4 subsets were sequenced before and after adults received seasonal inactivated influenza vaccine. This sample is drawn from a study of follicular helper T cells after annual influenza vaccination. Study outcomes and limitations: Most later recoveries of Day 7 ICOS+CD38+ clones were ICOS-CD38- cTfh.

Looked up from germline, CDR1 is ENHRY and CDR2 is SYGVKD. V was trimmed by 3 bases and J by 0 bases, leaving 18 bases between them. This CDR3 has 18 amino acids. Clones were sequenced by immunoSEQ multiplex PCR, and TCRdb holds only the in-frame ones, with some missing. The repertoire includes about 8,700 clones, about 81% of them detected once, and roughly 4.3% sits in the top ten. The rearrangement links TRBV10-3 to TRBJ1-5; D is possibly TRBD1 (6 bases). Sequencing was performed on CXCR5+ CD38- circulating T follicular helper cells from blood, taken 7 days after influenza vaccination. The subset denotes: circulating Tfh, non-naive CD4+CXCR5+PD-1+ (ICOS+CD38+ or ICOS-CD38-). This TCR was sampled from an adult who received the influenza vaccine. The CDR3 reads CAISDSSRGVYSNQPQHF. CDR3 DNA: TGTGCCATCAGTGATTCTAGTAGGGGGGTCTATAGCAATCAGCCCCAGCATTTT.